Included here is one TCR beta chain sequence, with context. Its recognized antigen is unknown. No per-base quality is available; no much larger clone lies one base away. The data stem from a study of cytotoxic CD8 clonotypes in ibrutinib-treated CLL (dated by TCRdb to about 2021). Looking at the study overall: In this cohort, some 16 patients were treatment-naive and some 10 were relapsed/refractory, while roughly 18 had unmutated IGHV. Every remission and progressive disease sample was obtained while ibrutinib was still being received by the patients. Longitudinal samples were obtainable from about 30% of the roughly 90 participants in the trial. Cryopreserved peripheral blood mononuclear cells were obtained before treatment, at response, and at either sustained remission or disease progression. Responses were partial in some 24 patients and complete in 2; after median about 68 months follow-up, about 15 stayed in remission and roughly twelve progressed. On average, each sample had hundreds of thousands of productive templates and more than 85,000 productive rearrangements. Response samples were taken after a median of approximately 12 months on treatment, ranging from roughly 6 to 36 months.

The CDR3, from cysteine to phenylalanine, totals 15 residues. The CDR3 DNA has 45 bases and is translated from base 1. The V end loses 1 base and the J end loses 3 bases, and a stretch of 11 bases separates them. CDR1 and CDR2, looked up from the germline V gene, are SGHTA and FQGNSA. Sample time point, as interpreted from the label and publication: approximately 25 months on ibrutinib. For TCR beta library preparation, 1.5 to 2 micrograms of genomic DNA were extracted from the cryopreserved PBMCs. Longitudinal blood samples from CLL patients on ibrutinib monotherapy underwent high-throughput TCR beta sequencing. Patients were enrolled in a phase 2 open-label single-center ibrutinib monotherapy trial. Study-level results and caveats: Clonality rose at ibrutinib response, remained stable during sustained remission, and dropped back toward baseline at progression. Public clonotypes were found to be uncommon and were observed to contract or remain stable during treatment; the increase in clonality was shown to reflect expansion of private clonotypes at ibrutinib response. At baseline, clonality was higher than in age-matched healthy donors and showed a strong correlation with circulating CD8+ T-cell counts. Sampling times were not matched between patients in sustained remission and patients whose disease was progressing, and lymph node repertoires were not examined.

A MiSeq instrument was used for deep resolution sequencing, which targeted depths ranging from 1 in 1 million up to 1 in 200,000 T cells, with coverage averaging 10x for each clonotype. The immunoSEQ hsTCRB Kit was used to generate the TCR beta libraries. In the original analysis: The data were analyzed with ImmunoSEQ Analyzer and ImmunoSEQ Data Assistant, and V, D and J gene assignments followed IMGT definitions. Clonality, which ranges from 0 to 1, was calculated as one minus the normalized Shannon entropy of productive rearrangement frequencies. Public clonotype analysis was restricted to overrepresented clonotypes comprising at least 0.05% of each patient's repertoire. Fewer than 15 repertoires from age-matched healthy donors, obtained from immuneACCESS, served as clonality controls. TCRdb took this table from immuneACCESS and kept in-frame rearrangements with V and J called. Such tables lack part of the clones; where checked against another copy, unresolved V genes explain under half of the gap, and the rest is unexplained. The D gene and trimming were derived from the DNA, and the V and J assignments and clone size from that table. The sample table lists 100,000 to 150,000 clones, 70% to 90% of them with a count of one. The top ten clonotypes cover roughly 2% of the sample.

The receptor comes from a human donor with chronic lymphocytic leukemia. This sequence uses TRBV7-2 and TRBJ2-3; no D gene call is confident. Sequenced here: PBMCs, sampled after 24 months of ibrutinib treatment. CDR3 protein: CASSLDGLGTDTQYF. The DNA sequence follows: TGTGCCAGCAGCTTAGACGGTCTGGGGACAGATACGCAGTATTTT. This CDR3, with the reference TRBV7-2 and TRBJ2-3 proteins standing in past its ends, gives the full variable domain GAGVSQSPSNKVTEKGKDVELRCDPISGHTALYWYRQSLGQGLEFLIYFQGNSAPDKSGLPSDRFSAERTGGSVSTLTIQRTQQEDSAVYLCASSLDGLGTDTQYFGPGTRLTVL.